The T cell receptor (beta chain) under discussion was sequenced for a study of blood T cell repertoires in COVID-19. Study overall: Sites across the United States, Italy and Spain contributed samples from acute and convalescent COVID-19. The cDNA or gDNA used as material had been derived from T cells, B-cell-depleted T cells, or PBMCs.

Data came from immunoSEQ multiplex PCR; TCRdb stores just in-frame clones and leaves some out. The table lists about 240,000 clones, 80% to 90% of them singletons. From germline, CDR1 is LNHDA and CDR2 SQIVND (reference sequence). The CDR3 sequence is 15 residues long. V trimming: 6 bases; J trimming: 3 bases; junction bases outside the gene matches: 6. Enrollment of patients from Seattle took place during active infection, with longitudinal follow-up. The rearrangement uses TRBV19 and TRBJ2-2, with 8 bases identical to TRBD1. This TCR was sampled from a woman aged 80 or over with COVID-19, enrolled during active disease. Sequenced input: peripheral blood. The CDR3 coding sequence is TGTGCCAGTAGATATCAGGGGGCCGACACCGGGGAGCTGTTTTTT. It specifies CASRYQGADTGELFF.